Presented here are 26 T cell receptor beta chains from one specimen sequenced in a study of cytomegalovirus exposure and HLA in healthy donors. Use of 60 Vbeta and 13 Jbeta primers characterized the PCR. TCRdb's copy holds only in-frame clones and misses some; the assay was immunoSEQ multiplex PCR. This sample has nearly 100,000 clones, with around a tenth found just once. Sequencing was done on a sample of PBMCs. The source is a man between 45 and 60 years old in good health and CMV-seropositive.

The rearrangement joins TRBV5-1 to TRBJ2-7; 7 bases map to TRBD2. CDR1 is SGHRS and CDR2 is YFSETQ in the germline V gene. V trimming: 4 bases; J trimming: 2 bases; junction bases outside the gene matches: 15. The CDR3 consists of 17 residues. This CDR3 reads CASSPAVRGDGAYEQYF. CDR3 DNA: TGCGCCAGCAGCCCGGCGGTTCGGGGGGACGGTGCCTACGAGCAGTACTTC. Using reference TRBV5-1 and TRBJ2-7 for the parts outside the CDR3, the full variable domain is KAGVTQTPRYLIKTRGQQVTLSCSPISGHRSVSWYQQTPGQGLQFLFEYFSETQRNKGNFPGRFSGRQFSNSRSEMNVSTLELGDSALYLCASSPAVRGDGAYEQYFGPGTRLTVT.

The table lists this clone with a few counts. The rearrangement links TRBV19 to TRBJ2-1; D gene ambiguous. The CDR3 consists of 14 residues. Germline CDR1 LNHDA, CDR2 SQIVND (reference sequence). Trimming cost V 3 bases and J 2 bases, with 8 bases left between them. The CDR3 region is CASSIRQAYNEQFF. In DNA form, the CDR3 reads TGTGCCAGTAGTATTCGCCAGGCCTACAATGAGCAGTTCTTC. Looking up the rest from reference TRBV19 and TRBJ2-1 gives the full variable domain: DGGITQSPKYLFRKEGQNVTLSCEQNLNHDAMYWYRQDPGQGLRLIYYSQIVNDFQKGDIAEGYSVSREKKESFPLTVTSAQKNPTAFYLCASSIRQAYNEQFFGPGTRLTVL.

This clone was observed a few times. V usage is TRBV5-4 and J usage is TRBJ1-1; D is uncertain. V was trimmed by 0 bases and J by 3 bases, leaving 6 bases between them. Germline assignment: CDR1 SGHNT and CDR2 YYREEE (reference sequence). The CDR3 is 13 residues long. The CDR3 DNA is TGTGCCAGCAGCTTGGACAAGTACACTGAAGCTTTCTTT. Translation: CASSLDKYTEAFF. The full variable domain, in which reference TRBV5-4 and TRBJ1-1 provide the parts outside the CDR3, is ETGVTQSPTHLIKTRGQQVTLRCSSQSGHNTVSWYQQALGQGPQFIFQYYREEENGRGNFPPRFSGLQFPNYSSELNVNALELDDSALYLCASSLDKYTEAFFGQGTRLTVV.

This clone was seen more than once but under ten times. The genes are TRBV5-4 and TRBJ2-2; TRBD2 is a possible D gene (5 bases). The CDR3 runs to 13 residues. V lost 2 bases to trimming and J lost 7 bases, with 9 bases between them. CDR1 is SGHNT and CDR2 is YYREEE in the germline V gene (reference sequence). The CDR3 protein is CASSLREGGELFF. CDR3 DNA: TGTGCCAGCAGCTTAAGAGAGGGCGGGGAGCTGTTTTTT.

The chain joins TRBV28 to TRBJ1-6; TRBD1 aligns across 7 bases. From germline, CDR1 is MDHEN and CDR2 SYDVKM. The V and J ends lost 8 bases and 7 bases, in that order; junction bases with no gene match: 5. The CDR3 is 13 amino acids. The CDR3 nucleotides are TGTGCCAGCGGAGGGGGCCGAAATTCACCCCTCCACTTT. Encoded protein: CASGGGRNSPLHF.

V is TRBV5-4 and J is TRBJ2-7; D perhaps matches TRBD1 (7 bases). CDR3 length: 15 residues. The ends were cut back, 5 bases at V and 2 bases at J, with 17 bases in the middle. Per germline, CDR1 SGHNT and CDR2 YYREEE (reference sequence). CDR3 sequence: CASRLDRDLPYEQYF. For the CDR3, the DNA is TGTGCCAGCAGACTAGACAGGGACTTACCCTACGAGCAGTACTTC.

V and J are TRBV18 and TRBJ1-2, with 12 bases aligning to TRBD1. CDR1 and CDR2 (germline): KGHSH, LQKENI. V lost 6 bases and J lost 5; bases outside the gene matches: 16. The CDR3 length is 18 residues. Here the CDR3 reads CASSLQPPGQGAQYGYTF. CDR3 coding DNA: TGTGCCAGCTCGCTACAACCCCCGGGACAGGGGGCGCAATATGGCTACACCTTC.

This clone was picked up a small number of times. The DNA of the CDR3 is TGCGCCAGCAGTCCGCGGCCATCAAGACTACGGGTGCAAGAGACCCAGTACTTC. It is translated as CASSPRPSRLRVQETQYF. V gene TRBV23-1 combines with J gene TRBJ2-5, with D possibly TRBD2 on 5 matching bases. TRBV23-1 is an open reading frame whose function is uncertain. The CDR3 is 18 residues long. V lost 4 bases, J lost 2 bases, and 23 bases lay in between.

The chain links TRBV11-2 to TRBJ2-7, with D maybe TRBD1 (6 bases). The CDR3 length is 14 residues. V lost 3 bases, J lost 1 base, and 10 bases lay in between. CDR1 is SGHAT, CDR2 FQNNGV, per germline. CDR3 DNA: TGTGCCAGCAGCTTCGGGACAAGATCCTACGAGCAGTACTTC. Its protein is CASSFGTRSYEQYF. Filled out from reference TRBV11-2 and TRBJ2-7, the complete variable domain reads EAGVAQSPRYKIIEKRQSVAFWCNPISGHATLYWYQQILGQGPKLLIQFQNNGVVDDSQLPKDRFSAERLKGVDSTLKIQPAKLEDSAVYLCASSFGTRSYEQYFGPGTRLTVT.

This clone was recorded a few times. The chain employs TRBV28 and TRBJ1-1; TRBD1 might be the D (6 bases). The CDR3 sequence is 16 residues long. Germline V gene data show CDR1 as MDHEN and CDR2 as SYDVKM. Trimming removed 5 bases from V and 1 base from J, with 17 bases in between. The CDR3 coding sequence is TGTGCCAGCAGTCAAACCTTGGGCAGGGGGAACACTGAAGCTTTCTTT. Translating gives CASSQTLGRGNTEAFF.

V is TRBV27 and J is TRBJ1-5, with 9 bases matching TRBD1. Germline CDR1 reads MNHEY; CDR2 reads SMNVEV (reference sequence). CDR3 size: 15 residues. The V and J ends lost 6 bases and 9 bases, in that order; junction bases with no gene match: 12. The CDR3 loop is CASRPDRGTPGPQHF. In nucleotides, the CDR3 is TGTGCCAGCAGGCCCGACAGGGGGACCCCAGGGCCCCAGCATTTT.

The chain carries TRBV2 and TRBJ1-6; no definite D call. Per the germline V gene, CDR1 is SNHLY and CDR2 is FYNNEI. Trimming shortened V by 1 base and J by 6 bases, and 10 bases separated the two germline ends. The length of the CDR3 is 15 residues. This CDR3 is CASSEGRSINSPLHF. In DNA, the CDR3 is TGTGCCAGCAGTGAAGGGCGGAGCATTAATTCACCCCTCCACTTT. Variable domain in full (rest from reference TRBV2 and TRBJ1-6): EPEVTQTPSHQVTQMGQEVILRCVPISNHLYFYWYRQILGQKVEFLVSFYNNEISEKSEIFDDQFSVERPDGSNFTLKIRSTKLEDSAMYFCASSEGRSINSPLHFGNGTRLTVT.

In this sample, this clone turned up a few times. J is TRBJ1-5 and V is TRBV28, with TRBD1 matching 7 bases. J lost 5 bases, V lost 7 bases, and 8 bases had no gene match. Per germline, CDR1 MDHEN and CDR2 SYDVKM. The CDR3 extends over 14 amino acids. The DNA of the CDR3 is TGTGCCAGCACCTACCGGGACAGCTATCAGCCCCAGCATTTT. Protein: CASTYRDSYQPQHF.

The chain has TRBV7-2 and TRBJ1-1; D gene uncertain. With 2 bases removed from V and 1 base from J, the gap between germline ends came to 8 bases. The CDR3 extends over 14 amino acids. Germline CDR1 reads SGHTA; CDR2 reads FQGNSA. The CDR3, as DNA: TGTGCCAGCAGCTTAACCGACTCGAACACTGAAGCTTTCTTT. Translation: CASSLTDSNTEAFF.

The V gene is TRBV27, the J gene TRBJ2-4; 9 nucleotides align to TRBD1. This CDR3 has 16 residues. Germline V gives CDR1 MNHEY, CDR2 SMNVEV (reference sequence). The V and J ends lost 5 bases and 2 bases, in that order; junction bases with no gene match: 7. The CDR3 nucleotides read TGTGCCAGCAGTCCCACGGGGACAGGGACCAAAAACATTCAGTACTTC. Protein: CASSPTGTGTKNIQYF.

This clone has more than one count but fewer than ten. The chain uses TRBV30 and TRBJ2-1; 8 bases fit TRBD1. The trim removed 1 base at V and 7 bases at J, leaving 6 bases unmatched. The CDR3 contains 14 residues. The germline V gene has CDR1 GTSNPN and CDR2 SVGIG (reference sequence). Written as DNA, the CDR3 is TGTGCCTGGAGTGGGACAGGGTGGACAAATGAGCAGTTCTTC. It encodes CAWSGTGWTNEQFF.

The chain carries TRBV4-1 and TRBJ1-5; possible D gene TRBD1, 6 bases. Trimming took 5 bases from V and 6 from J, leaving 11 bases between them. Germline V gives CDR1 MGHRA, CDR2 YSYEKL. The CDR3 is 13 residues long. The CDR3 loop is CASSDTGFQPQHF. The CDR3 region has the DNA TGCGCCAGCAGCGACACAGGGTTTCAGCCCCAGCATTTT.

This clone was recorded many times. The rearrangement uses TRBV28 and TRBJ1-2; 12 nucleotides line up with TRBD1. Germline loops: CDR1 MDHEN, CDR2 SYDVKM. Trimming cost V 5 bases and J 8 bases; bases outside gene matches: 6. This CDR3 is built from 14 residues. CDR3 protein: CASSPRDRGHGYTF. CDR3 sequence (DNA): TGTGCCAGCAGTCCTAGGGACAGGGGGCACGGCTACACCTTC.

V and J are TRBV29-1 and TRBJ2-7, with TRBD2 matching 7 bases. This CDR3 has 14 amino acids. The germline V gene encodes CDR1 SQVTM and CDR2 ANQGSEA. The V gene end was trimmed by 3 bases and the J gene end by 1 base; junction bases not matched to a gene: 6. In DNA, the CDR3 is TGCAGCGTTGAGGGGGGGGTAAATTCCTACGAGCAGTACTTC. It is translated as CSVEGGVNSYEQYF.

This clone has just a few counts. The chain links TRBV28 to TRBJ1-4; D is unresolved. The CDR3 totals 13 residues. The V end was cut by 5 bases, the J end by 5 bases, with 9 bases between. Germline V CDR1 and CDR2: MDHEN, SYDVKM. The CDR3 DNA follows: TGTGCCAGCAGTATGCCGGGGAATGAAAAACTGTTTTTT. Translated, it gives CASSMPGNEKLFF.

V and J are TRBV7-9 and TRBJ1-4, with D unresolved. Germline V gene lookup returns CDR1 SEHNR and CDR2 FQNEAQ (reference sequence). This CDR3 is 14 amino acids long. V dropped 5 bases and J dropped 7 bases, with 14 bases sitting between them. DNA for the CDR3: TGTGCCAGCAGCCCGTCCGGTGTAAGTGAAAAACTGTTTTTT. Translating it yields CASSPSGVSEKLFF.

CDR3 DNA sequence: TGTGCCAGCAACTCCGGGACTTACCAGACCTATGGCTACACCTTC. Amino acids: CASNSGTYQTYGYTF. The chain recombines TRBV6-6 with TRBJ1-2; tentatively, D is TRBD1 (5 bases). The CDR3 is 15 amino acids. Between the trimmed V and J ends, which lost 7 bases and 4 bases, there was a span of 19 bases. Germline CDR1 and CDR2: MNHNY and SVGAGI (reference sequence).

The genes are TRBV5-6 and TRBJ1-2; D perhaps matches TRBD1 (6 bases). This CDR3 region has 14 residues. CDR1 is SGHDT and CDR2 is YYEEEE in the germline V gene. Trimming stripped 3 bases from V and 3 bases from J, with 12 bases between. The CDR3 DNA reads TGTGCCAGCAGCTACAACAGGGAATACTATGGCTACACCTTC. Protein product: CASSYNREYYGYTF.

This clone was counted a few times. The chain employs TRBV2 and TRBJ2-7; the D is unclear. V was trimmed by 4 bases and J by 2 bases, leaving 9 bases between them. Germline V lookup: CDR1 SNHLY, CDR2 FYNNEI. The CDR3 covers 13 residues. CDR3 protein: CASSVLVAYEQYF. CDR3 in DNA: TGTGCCAGCAGTGTACTTGTTGCCTACGAGCAGTACTTC. The variable domain in full, completed from reference TRBV2 and TRBJ2-7, reads EPEVTQTPSHQVTQMGQEVILRCVPISNHLYFYWYRQILGQKVEFLVSFYNNEISEKSEIFDDQFSVERPDGSNFTLKIRSTKLEDSAMYFCASSVLVAYEQYFGPGTRLTVT.

This clone was counted between two and nine times. The V and J genes are TRBV28 and TRBJ1-1; 12 nucleotides agree with TRBD1. CDR1 is MDHEN, CDR2 SYDVKM, per germline. The CDR3 is made up of 18 amino acids. V shed 2 bases and J 3 bases; nucleotides not matched to a gene: 10. The CDR3 region is CASSLGGTGGTVHTEAFF. The CDR3 coding sequence is TGTGCCAGCAGTTTAGGAGGGACAGGGGGCACGGTGCACACTGAAGCTTTCTTT.

This clone was observed a few times. This chain links TRBV14 with TRBJ2-5; 8 positions agree with TRBD1. The CDR3 sequence is 22 residues long. In germline, CDR1 is SGHDN, CDR2 FVKESK. Trimming cost V 1 base and J 2 bases; bases outside gene matches: 24. CDR3 residues: CASSQVGSFTRFRDRYQETQYF. CDR3 in DNA: TGTGCCAGCAGCCAAGTAGGTTCTTTTACGAGATTCCGGGACAGGTATCAAGAGACCCAGTACTTC.